This T cell receptor (beta chain) is from a study of glioma-infiltrating T cells. Study-wide findings and caveats: Non-neoplastic patients had below-expected tissue-blood divergence, while all gliomas exceeded expectation.

About this clonotype itself: What it recognizes is unknown.

The CDR3 has 16 amino acids. Germline V gives CDR1 SGHTA, CDR2 FQGNSA. Trimming took 5 bases from V and 3 from J; bases not matched to a gene: 4. The iRepertoire nested amplicon-rescue multiplex PCR amplified TCR alpha and beta CDR3s from RNA. One-step reverse transcription and amplification started from approximately 100-400 ng of tissue mRNA or PBMC total RNA. A single record per CDR3 protein comes from TCRdb applying MiXCR to the multiplex PCR reads. Of some 10,000 distinct CDR3 sequences listed, approximately 60% were seen once; the top ten hold under 25%. The source material was glioma tissue, nonneoplastic brain tissue, or PBMCs (not recorded which). This TCR was sampled from a human donor with low-grade glioma or glioblastoma, undergoing nonglioma brain surgery, or in good health (not recorded which). This sequence joins TRBV7-2 and TRBJ2-2, with 12 bases that match TRBD2. The CDR3 bases are TGTGCCAGCAGCAGGAGACTAGCGGGAGACACCGGGGAGCTGTTTTTT. It codes for CASSRRLAGDTGELFF. Full variable domain (remainder filled in from reference TRBV7-2 and TRBJ2-2): GAGVSQSPSNKVTEKGKDVELRCDPISGHTALYWYRQSLGQGLEFLIYFQGNSAPDKSGLPSDRFSAERTGGSVSTLTIQRTQQEDSAVYLCASSRRLAGDTGELFFGEGSRLTVL.